This T cell receptor beta chain originates from a study of T cells in Graves' hyperthyroidism and ophthalmopathy. V shed 5 bases and J shed 10 bases, with 8 bases lying between them. The CDR3 consists of 11 residues. Germline-derived CDR1 and CDR2 are LNHNV and YYDKDF (reference sequence). Diagnosis of hyperthyroidism was new in patients aged 18 to 65, and its duration was under 2 months. There were TCR beta CDR3 regions amplified from RNA transcripts. HTBI primers were the set used in a first-round RT-PCR of the TCR CDR3. TCRdb re-called the multiplex PCR reads through MiXCR, storing one row per CDR3 protein. The table lists approximately 700,000 distinct CDR3 sequences, 16% of them singletons, with 8.4% in the top ten. This clonotype has just a few counts.

The source material was blood. This sequence was found in a man between 18 and 29 years old with Graves' hyperthyroidism. This chain links TRBV15 with TRBJ1-4, with D possibly TRBD1 on 5 matching bases. This CDR3 is CATSGAGKLFF. The CDR3 nucleotides read TGTGCCACCAGCGGGGCGGGAAAACTGTTTTTT.